This T cell receptor (beta chain) was captured in a study of cytomegalovirus exposure and HLA in healthy donors. Regarding the study as a whole: Productive rates of about 87% or about 30% were seen for most TCR beta V segments in an earlier analysis. An assumption of roughly uniform sequencing depth across donors underlay the presence/absence analyses. High sensitivity and specificity were reportedly achieved when the classifier diagnosed cytomegalovirus status.

Germline lookup yields CDR1 SGHRS and CDR2 YFSETQ. Between the trimmed V and J ends, which lost 4 bases and 4 bases, there was a span of 17 bases. This CDR3 has 15 residues. Regarding this clone: The target antigen is unknown.

Use of 60 Vbeta and 13 Jbeta primers characterized the PCR. Per the original methods: It was a later analysis that counted roughly 80 million unique TCR beta chains, of which some 9.9 million were shared. TCRdb's copy holds only in-frame clones and misses some; the assay was immunoSEQ multiplex PCR. V and J calls and clone size are as listed in that table; D and trimming were resolved from the DNA. The repertoire consists of roughly 100,000 clones, with around 85% occurring once and the leading ten covering under 5%. V and J are TRBV5-1 and TRBJ1-2; maybe TRBD1 (5 bases). The origin of this receptor is a man aged 25 to 40 in good health and CMV-seronegative. The sample taken for sequencing was PBMCs. The CDR3 DNA reads TGCGCCAGCAGCACCATGTTGCAGGGTACCTATGGCTACACCTTC. It specifies CASSTMLQGTYGYTF. Filled out from reference TRBV5-1 and TRBJ1-2, the complete variable domain reads KAGVTQTPRYLIKTRGQQVTLSCSPISGHRSVSWYQQTPGQGLQFLFEYFSETQRNKGNFPGRFSGRQFSNSRSEMNVSTLELGDSALYLCASSTMLQGTYGYTFGSGTRLTVV.